The 5 T cell receptor beta chains below all came from one sample that was sequenced in a study of tumor and adjacent non-tumor tissue in lung cancer. A modified ARM-PCR protocol with three rounds of nested PCR amplified TCRbeta. MiXCR, run by TCRdb on the multiplex PCR reads, gives a single entry per CDR3 protein. The sample consists of 100,000 or so distinct CDR3 sequences, 65% of them appearing once. RNA was extracted from bulk tissue without any cell sorting. This non-tumor lung sample came from over 3 cm beyond the tumor edge. The sample was distant non-tumor lung tissue. The receptors were sampled from a man between 25 and 39 years old with non-small cell lung cancer.

Worth noting for this clonotype: A read error may produce the germline difference seen at one junction end. The rearrangement links TRBV6-5 to TRBJ2-6, with D perhaps assigned TRBD1 or TRBD2 (5 bases each). The germline V gene has CDR1 MNHEY and CDR2 SVGAGI. This CDR3 has 15 residues. CDR3 nucleotides: TGTGCCACCATTATCATGATCTCCGGGGCCAATGTCCTGACTTTC. Encoded protein: CATIIMISGANVLTF.

About this clonotype itself: The junction and the germline gene differ at one end; a read error may be behind it. The chain couples TRBV6-5 to TRBJ2-7; D remains ambiguous. Germline V gene lookup returns CDR1 MNHEY and CDR2 SVGAGI. The CDR3 runs 13 residues. This CDR3 reads CASSLVVSYEQYF. DNA for the CDR3: TGTGCCAGCAGTCTGGTCGTTTCCTACGAACAGTACTTC.

This clonotype was seen many times. The V gene is TRBV20-1, the J gene TRBJ1-6, with TRBD1 as a possible D gene (5 bases). CDR1 and CDR2 (germline): DFQATT, SNEGSKA (reference sequence). The CDR3 covers 13 residues. Trimming pared 1 base from V and 7 bases from J, leaving 8 bases between. The CDR3: CSARAGLNSPLHF. The CDR3 coding sequence is TGCAGTGCTAGAGCAGGGTTAAATTCACCCCTCCACTTT.

The table lists this clonotype with a count of one. Without the conserved terminal phenylalanine or tryptophan, this CDR3 likely stems from a read error. The rearrangement links TRBV29-1 to TRBJ1-2, with D tentatively TRBD1 (6 bases). The CDR3 consists of 14 residues. The germline gives CDR1 SQVTM, CDR2 ANQGSEA. The DNA of the CDR3 is TGCAGCGTTGAAGAATTCACAGGGAACTATGACTACACCCTC. Its protein product is CSVEEFTGNYDYTL.

This clonotype was seen at least ten times. The chain has TRBV6-1 and TRBJ2-1; the match to TRBD1 covers 8 bases. Losses at the gene ends were 1 base for V and 9 bases for J; bases not matched to a gene: 11. This CDR3 is built from 16 residues. Per germline, CDR1 MNHNS and CDR2 SASEGT. CDR3 bases: TGTGCCAGCAGTGAAGGTCGACGGGCAGGGGGCGGTGAGCAGTTCTTC. It is translated as CASSEGRRAGGGEQFF.